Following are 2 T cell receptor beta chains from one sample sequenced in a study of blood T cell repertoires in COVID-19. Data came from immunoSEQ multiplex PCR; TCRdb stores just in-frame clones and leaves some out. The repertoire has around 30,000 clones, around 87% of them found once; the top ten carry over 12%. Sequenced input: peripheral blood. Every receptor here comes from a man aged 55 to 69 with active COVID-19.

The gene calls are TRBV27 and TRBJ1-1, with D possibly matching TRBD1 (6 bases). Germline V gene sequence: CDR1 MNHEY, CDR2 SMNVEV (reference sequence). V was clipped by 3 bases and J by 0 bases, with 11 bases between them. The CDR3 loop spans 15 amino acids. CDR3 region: CASSLDSGVNTEAFF. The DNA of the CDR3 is TGTGCCAGCAGTTTGGATTCAGGGGTGAACACTGAAGCTTTCTTT.

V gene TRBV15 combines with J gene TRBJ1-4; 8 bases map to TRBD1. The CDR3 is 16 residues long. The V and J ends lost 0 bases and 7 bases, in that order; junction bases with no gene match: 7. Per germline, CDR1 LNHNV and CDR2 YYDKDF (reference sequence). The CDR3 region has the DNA TGTGCCACCAGCAGAGATCTGGCAGGGGGCGGTGAAAAACTGTTTTTT. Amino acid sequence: CATSRDLAGGGEKLFF. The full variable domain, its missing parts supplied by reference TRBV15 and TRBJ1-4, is DAMVIQNPRYQVTQFGKPVTLSCSQTLNHNVMYWYQQKSSQAPKLLFHYYDKDFNNEADTPDNFQSRRPNTSFCFLDIRSPGLGDTAMYLCATSRDLAGGGEKLFFGSGTQLSVL.